These 14 T cell receptor beta chains came from one sample sequenced in a study of blood T cells in healthy people across ages. Primed by a sample-barcoded 5' primer and a J-beta primer mix, a second PCR proceeded for about 6 to 12 cycles. In TCRdb, the 5' RACE reads were re-called with MiXCR into one record per CDR3 protein. The data show 850,000 to 950,000 distinct CDR3 sequences, roughly 26% seen once. Sequencing was done on a sample of blood. Source of these receptors: a woman of 80 years or more in good health.

This clonotype was counted ten times or more. This chain uses TRBV4-3 with TRBJ2-5; TRBD2 aligns across 10 bases. The CDR3 has 16 residues. The V gene end was trimmed by 0 bases and the J gene end by 4 bases; junction bases not matched to a gene: 5. Germline assignment: CDR1 LGHNA and CDR2 YSLEER. This CDR3 is CASSQDALAGRETQYF. CDR3 in DNA: TGCGCCAGCAGCCAAGATGCACTAGCGGGGAGAGAGACCCAGTACTTC.

This clonotype was recorded once. A single base separates this from a much larger clone, so it may be a read error. V is TRBV7-2 and J is TRBJ1-2; 7 positions agree with TRBD1. In germline, CDR1 is SGHTA, CDR2 FQGNSA. With V trimmed by 4 bases and J by 8 bases, 7 bases remained unmatched. This CDR3 comprises 13 residues. DNA of the CDR3: TGTGCCAGCAGCTCCAGGGGGAGGCAAGGCTACACCTTC. This codes for CASSSRGRQGYTF.

This clonotype was found many times. V is TRBV20-1 and J is TRBJ2-1; 8 nucleotides match TRBD2. Germline-derived CDR1 and CDR2 are DFQATT and SNEGSKA (reference sequence). With 5 bases clipped from V and 9 bases from J, the junction kept 15 bases outside the gene matches. This CDR3 has 15 amino acids. CDR3 in amino acids: CSAAGQRGSVGEQFF. The CDR3 coding sequence is TGCAGTGCTGCGGGGCAGCGGGGGTCTGTCGGTGAGCAGTTCTTC.

With respect to this clonotype: A much larger clone sits a single nucleotide away, making a read error possible. The chain has TRBV11-3 and TRBJ2-1; TRBD1 is a possible D gene (6 bases). Germline CDR1 and CDR2: SGHNT and YENEEA. This CDR3 contains 15 residues. The CDR3 sequence: CASSLLRDTYSEQFF. The CDR3 DNA reads as TGTGCCAGCAGCTTATTACGGGACACATACAGTGAGCAGTTCTTC.

With respect to this clonotype: Given a much more abundant clone one base away, this may be a read error. The genes are TRBV5-1 and TRBJ2-1; a possible D gene is TRBD2 (5 bases). The CDR3 extends over 13 amino acids. Trimming shortened V by 0 bases and J by 5 bases, and 6 bases separated the two germline ends. In germline, CDR1 is SGHRS, CDR2 YFSETQ. CDR3 residues: CASSLETNNEQFF. DNA of the CDR3: TGCGCCAGCAGCTTGGAGACTAACAATGAGCAGTTCTTC.

There are many counts of this clonotype. The chain links TRBV6-2 or TRBV6-3 to TRBJ2-7, with D tentatively TRBD2 (6 bases). V dropped 4 bases and J dropped 6 bases, with 13 bases sitting between them. The CDR3 consists of 13 residues. Germline-derived CDR1 and CDR2 are MNHEY and SVGEGT. In nucleotides, the CDR3 is TGTGCCAGCAGTTTTGCCCAGCGGGCCGAGCAGTACTTC. Its protein is CASSFAQRAEQYF.

The table lists this clonotype with a few counts. Written as DNA, the CDR3 is TGTGCCAGCAGCGTTGGACAGGGGGCCACTGAAGCTTTCTTT. It is translated as CASSVGQGATEAFF. The chain couples TRBV2 to TRBJ1-1, with 11 bases identical to TRBD1. Germline CDR1 is SNHLY and CDR2 is FYNNEI. Losses at the gene ends were 6 bases for V and 4 bases for J; bases not matched to a gene: 4. The CDR3 covers 14 residues.

The rearrangement joins TRBV11-2 to TRBJ2-2; 8 bases are shared with TRBD2. The germline gives CDR1 SGHAT, CDR2 FQNNGV. The J segment lost 4 bases and the V segment lost 1 base, leaving 5 bases of the junction unmatched. The CDR3 sequence is 16 residues long. CDR3 sequence reads: CASSLALRGGTGELFF. CDR3 nucleotides: TGTGCCAGCAGCTTAGCCCTCCGGGGGGGCACCGGGGAGCTGTTTTTT.

The chain carries TRBV7-2 and TRBJ2-1; D gene unclear. The CDR3 consists of 16 residues. V was pared by 3 bases and J by 3 bases, with 15 bases between. Germline V CDR1 and CDR2: SGHTA, FQGNSA. Written as DNA, the CDR3 is TGTGCCAGCAGCTTGGCCGGGCTGGATCTCTACAATGAGCAGTTCTTC. As protein: CASSLAGLDLYNEQFF. The full variable domain, with the rest looked up from reference TRBV7-2 and TRBJ2-1, is GAGVSQSPSNKVTEKGKDVELRCDPISGHTALYWYRQSLGQGLEFLIYFQGNSAPDKSGLPSDRFSAERTGGSVSTLTIQRTQQEDSAVYLCASSLAGLDLYNEQFFGPGTRLTVL.

In the case of this clonotype: Just one base apart from a much larger clone, this may be a read error. The genes are TRBV24-1 and TRBJ2-1; no clear D. The CDR3 totals 14 residues. Per the germline V gene, CDR1 is KGHDR and CDR2 is SFDVKD. The V end lost 4 bases, the J end lost 13 bases, and 19 bases lay between the germline ends. The CDR3 loop is CATSDRTRHETQFF. In DNA, the CDR3 is TGTGCCACCAGTGACAGGACGAGGCACGAGACCCAGTTCTTC.

To note about this clonotype: Given a much more abundant clone one base away, this may be a read error. The rearrangement uses TRBV5-6 and TRBJ2-3; 7 nucleotides align to TRBD1. The CDR3 sequence is 13 residues long. Germline V gene sequence: CDR1 SGHDT, CDR2 YYEEEE. V was clipped by 4 bases and J by 5 bases; unmatched bases: 4. This CDR3 reads CASSAQGEDTQYF. The CDR3 coding sequence is TGTGCCAGCAGCGCCCAGGGGGAAGATACGCAGTATTTT. Supplemented by reference TRBV5-6 and TRBJ2-3, the full variable domain reads DAGVTQSPTHLIKTRGQQVTLRCSPKSGHDTVSWYQQALGQGPQFIFQYYEEEERQRGNFPDRFSGHQFPNYSSELNVNALLLGDSALYLCASSAQGEDTQYFGPGTRLTVL.

Remarks on this clonotype: Given the absence of the conserved phenylalanine or tryptophan at the CDR3 end, a read error is likely. CDR3 amino acids: CASRLQGGVDTQYL. The DNA of the CDR3 is TGTGCCAGCAGGCTTCAGGGGGGAGTAGATACGCAGTATTTG. J is TRBJ2-3 and V is TRBV2; possible D gene TRBD1, 7 bases. The CDR3 covers 14 residues. Germline CDR1 SNHLY, CDR2 FYNNEI. Trimming took 6 bases from V and 5 from J, leaving 15 bases between them.

The CDR3 spells CSVQEGWAEAFF. CDR3 nucleotides: TGCAGCGTGCAAGAGGGGTGGGCTGAAGCTTTCTTT. The chain uses TRBV29-1 and TRBJ1-1; TRBD1 might be the D (5 bases). The germline V gene has CDR1 SQVTM and CDR2 ANQGSEA. Trimming shortened V by 6 bases and J by 6 bases, and 14 bases separated the two germline ends. The CDR3 runs 12 residues.

This sequence joins TRBV7-3 and TRBJ2-4, with D unresolved. Germline CDR1 reads SGHTA; CDR2 reads FQGTGA. This CDR3 spans 17 amino acids. With 1 base removed from V and 10 bases from J, the gap between germline ends came to 23 bases. As DNA, the CDR3 is TGTGCCAGCAGCTTAAAGGTTCGGAAGGTCCACAAAGGGATTCAGTACTTC. Translating it yields CASSLKVRKVHKGIQYF.